Listed below are T cell receptor beta chains from one sample, sequenced in a study of control samples from healthy donors and cancer patients. Produced via immunoSEQ multiplex PCR; TCRdb's table is partial and in-frame only. The sample contains over 80,000 clones, 79% of which appear only once. Sequenced sample: blood. All receptors derive from a young woman in good health. The CDR3 runs from the conserved cysteine through the conserved F or W. D genes are given only for firm matches. Where a row states a size, it is once, few, many or the class of an expanded clone; other rows omit it.

TRBJ1-4 | NA | NA | TRBV7-9 | CASSLTLGTNEKLFF | TGTGCCAGCAGCTTGACGCTCGGGACTAATGAAAAACTGTTTTTT
TRBJ2-5 | few | NA | TRBV5-1 | CASSLGGGRETQYF | TGCGCCAGCAGCTTAGGCGGGGGCAGAGAGACCCAGTACTTC
TRBJ2-6 | few | NA | TRBV19 | CASVTRSGANVLTF | TGTGCCAGCGTCACCCGATCTGGGGCCAACGTCCTGACTTTC
TRBJ2-5 | NA | NA | TRBV9 | CASSVAPQTKQETQYF | TGTGCCAGCAGCGTAGCTCCCCAGACAAAACAAGAGACCCAGTACTTC
TRBJ1-6 | NA | NA | TRBV9 | CASSVGEYNSPLHF | TGTGCCAGCAGCGTAGGCGAGTATAATTCACCCCTCCACTTT
TRBJ1-1 | NA | NA | TRBV4-3 | CASSQEAAMNTEAFF | TGCGCCAGCAGCCAAGAAGCAGCTATGAACACTGAAGCTTTCTTT
TRBJ2-1 | NA | NA | TRBV7-2 | CASSLDAGTDYNEQFF | TGTGCCAGCAGCTTAGATGCCGGGACGGACTACAATGAGCAGTTCTTC
TRBJ2-7 | NA | NA | TRBV7-2 | CASSLAVLGSHEQYF | TGTGCCAGCAGCTTAGCGGTCCTAGGTTCCCACGAGCAGTACTTC
TRBJ2-1 | few | TRBD1 | TRBV9 | CASSANRGEQFF | TGTGCCAGCAGCGCCAACAGGGGTGAGCAGTTCTTC
TRBJ2-7 | NA | NA | TRBV29-1 | CSVGRVYEQYF | TGCAGCGTGGGCAGGGTTTACGAGCAGTACTTC
TRBJ2-7 | NA | TRBD2 | TRBV7-8 | CASSLRERGYEQYF | TGTGCCAGCAGTCTCAGAGAGCGGGGGTACGAGCAGTACTTC
TRBJ2-3 | NA | TRBD2 | TRBV6-2/TRBV6-3 | CASSYPPGLAGGHGPDTQYF | TGTGCCAGCAGTTACCCACCCGGGCTAGCGGGGGGGCATGGTCCAGATACGCAGTATTTT
TRBJ1-1 | NA | NA | TRBV6-2/TRBV6-3 | CASSWYGDKNTEAFF | TGTGCCAGCAGTTGGTACGGCGACAAGAACACTGAAGCTTTCTTT
TRBJ1-1 | NA | NA | TRBV5-4 | CASSSLTAVGAFF | TGTGCCAGCAGCTCCCTAACGGCCGTAGGCGCTTTCTTT
TRBJ1-4 | NA | TRBD1 | TRBV19 | CASSKDRGQEKLFF | TGTGCCAGTAGTAAGGACAGGGGCCAGGAAAAACTGTTTTTT
TRBJ2-5 | NA | NA | TRBV29-1 | CSVDAGSETQYF | TGCAGCGTTGATGCGGGGAGTGAGACCCAGTACTTC
TRBJ1-6 | NA | NA | TRBV6-4 | CASSDSGSAGPLHF | TGTGCCAGCAGTGACTCAGGGTCGGCAGGACCCCTCCACTTT
TRBJ2-6 | NA | NA | TRBV29-1 | CSVWADGANVLTF | TGCAGCGTCTGGGCCGACGGGGCCAACGTCCTGACTTTC
TRBJ2-3 | once | NA | TRBV4-2 | CASSQGRADSTDTQYF | TGTGCCAGCAGCCAAGGCCGCGCGGACAGCACAGATACACAGTATTTT
TRBJ2-3 | NA | TRBD2 | TRBV5-1 | CASSWGTNTDTQYF | TGCGCCAGCAGCTGGGGGACTAACACAGATACGCAGTATTTT
TRBJ1-5 | NA | TRBD1 | TRBV4-2 | CASSQKDRGRENQPQHF | TGTGCCAGCAGCCAAAAGGACAGGGGAAGGGAAAATCAGCCCCAGCATTTT
TRBJ1-2 | NA | NA | TRBV6-1 | CASSEGPYGYTF | TGTGCCAGCAGTGAGGGGCCCTATGGTTACACCTTC
TRBJ1-1 | NA | NA | TRBV10-3 | CAISTGSGNTEAFF | TGTGCCATCAGTACGGGTTCCGGGAACACTGAAGCTTTCTTT
TRBJ1-4 | few | NA | TRBV7-2 | CASSPAPGAGREKLFF | TGTGCCAGCAGCCCAGCCCCGGGGGCAGGCAGGGAAAAACTGTTTTTT
TRBJ1-2 | NA | NA | TRBV9 | CASSVEGNYGYTF | TGTGCCAGCAGCGTAGAAGGGAACTATGGCTACACCTTC
TRBJ1-4 | once | NA | TRBV10-3 | CAISDAGTEKLFF | TGTGCCATCAGTGACGCGGGGACTGAAAAACTGTTTTTT
TRBJ1-2 | few | TRBD1 | TRBV7-2 | CASSLATGSYGYTF | TGTGCCAGCAGCTTAGCGACAGGGTCATATGGCTACACCTTC
TRBJ2-5 | NA | NA | TRBV29-1 | CSVPPGRSETQYF | TGCAGCGTACCCCCCGGCCGTTCGGAGACCCAGTACTTC
TRBJ1-4 | NA | NA | TRBV10-3 | CAPCGSCNEKLFF | TGTGCCCCTTGCGGTAGCTGTAATGAAAAACTGTTTTTT
TRBJ2-3 | NA | NA | TRBV7-2 | CASSRDYTDTQYF | TGTGCCAGCAGCCGCGACTACACAGATACGCAGTATTTT
TRBJ2-2 | once | TRBD1 | TRBV4-3 | CASSQDLGQGREELFF | TGCGCCAGCAGCCAAGATCTTGGACAGGGCCGGGAGGAGCTGTTTTTT
TRBJ2-1 | NA | NA | TRBV5-5 | CASSLATNEQFF | TGTGCCAGCAGCTTGGCCACCAATGAGCAGTTCTTC
TRBJ2-3 | NA | TRBD2 | TRBV11-2 | CASSLGLAGVSHTQYF | TGTGCCAGCAGCTTAGGGCTAGCGGGGGTCTCCCATACGCAGTATTTT
TRBJ2-5 | NA | TRBD2 | TRBV5-1 | CASSLGTASGAGETQYF | TGCGCCAGCAGCTTGGGTACGGCTAGCGGGGCTGGGGAGACCCAGTACTTC
TRBJ1-1 | NA | NA | TRBV11-2 | CASSSSDFTEAFF | TGTGCCAGCAGCTCCTCGGACTTTACTGAAGCTTTCTTT
TRBJ2-2 | NA | NA | TRBV9 | CASSVVSGLGELFF | TGTGCCAGCAGCGTAGTGTCGGGGTTAGGGGAGCTGTTTTTT
TRBJ1-1 | NA | NA | TRBV15 | CATSREAGKNTEAFF | TGTGCCACCAGCAGAGAGGCAGGGAAAAACACTGAAGCTTTCTTT
TRBJ2-7 | NA | TRBD1 | TRBV2 | CASRLEGASSYEQYF | TGTGCCAGCAGGCTAGAGGGGGCTAGCTCCTACGAGCAGTACTTC
TRBJ2-7 | NA | NA | TRBV5-1 | CASSVDSYEQYF | TGCGCCAGCAGCGTAGACAGCTACGAGCAGTACTTC
TRBJ1-1 | NA | TRBD1 | TRBV9 | CASSVGQGWSTEAFF | TGTGCCAGCAGCGTAGGACAGGGATGGAGCACTGAAGCTTTCTTT
TRBJ2-7 | NA | TRBD1 | TRBV11-3 | CASSLEGTGDYEQYF | TGTGCCAGCAGCTTAGAGGGGACAGGGGACTACGAGCAGTACTTC
TRBJ1-2 | once | NA | TRBV18 | CASSRGTPSALGYGYTF | TGTGCCAGCTCACGAGGGACACCGTCAGCCCTGGGGTATGGCTACACCTTC
TRBJ1-6 | NA | TRBD1 | TRBV7-8 | CASSSSWTGDSPLHF | TGTGCCAGCAGCTCATCGTGGACAGGGGATTCACCCCTCCACTTT
TRBJ2-2 | NA | NA | TRBV10-1 | CASSDPGANTGELFF | TGCGCCAGCAGTGATCCGGGGGCGAACACCGGGGAGCTGTTTTTT
TRBJ2-2 | NA | NA | TRBV6-1 | CASSESYTGELFF | TGTGCCAGCAGTGAATCGTACACCGGGGAGCTGTTTTTT
TRBJ1-2 | NA | TRBD1 | TRBV5-1 | CASSYQGGKDYGYTF | TGCGCCAGCAGCTACCAGGGGGGGAAGGACTATGGCTACACCTTC
TRBJ1-1 | NA | NA | TRBV19 | CASSIAQDSTEAFF | TGTGCCAGTAGTATAGCGCAGGATAGCACTGAAGCTTTCTTT
TRBJ2-3 | NA | TRBD2 | TRBV3-1/TRBV3-2 | CASSLSRTSGGHKSTDTQYF | TGTGCCAGCAGCCTTTCCCGGACTAGCGGGGGTCATAAAAGCACAGATACGCAGTATTTT
TRBJ2-7 | NA | NA | TRBV9 | CASSVAGGDSYEQYF | TGTGCCAGCAGCGTAGCGGGGGGCGACTCCTACGAGCAGTACTTC
TRBJ2-5 | NA | TRBD1 | TRBV7-2 | CASSLQTGGIQETQYF | TGTGCCAGCAGCTTACAGACAGGGGGTATCCAAGAGACCCAGTACTTC
TRBJ2-7 | NA | TRBD1 | TRBV18 | CASSLSQGGYEQYF | TGTGCCAGCTCACTATCACAGGGGGGCTACGAGCAGTACTTC
TRBJ2-3 | NA | NA | TRBV30 | CAWSSLGARTDTQYF | TGTGCCTGGAGTTCCCTAGGAGCCCGCACAGATACGCAGTATTTT
TRBJ1-2 | NA | NA | TRBV2 | CASMPDRTYGYTF | TGTGCCAGCATGCCGGACAGAACCTATGGCTACACCTTC
TRBJ1-2 | NA | TRBD1 | TRBV9 | CASSPGQGSPNYGYTF | TGTGCCAGCAGCCCGGGACAGGGGTCCCCTAACTATGGCTACACCTTC